This T cell receptor (beta chain) was sequenced in a study of CD8+CD57+ T cells in acquired aplastic anemia listed by TCRdb under 2018. Some background on the complete study: A mean of about 3.2 ug of DNA, ranging from about 0.19 to 27.4 ug, was extracted from sorted CD4+ and CD8+ cells. CD8+CD57+ expansion was defined as a frequency above the mean frequency observed in healthy subjects. Broad study findings and their caveats: Patients and healthy controls showed no significant difference in CD8+ Simpson's diversity (P=0.060). Approximately 27 CD8+ CDR3 sequences were found in both patients and controls but appeared to be highly expressed in patients and within the immunodominant clones of the patients.

TCR beta VDJ combination and CDR3 sequence profiling used genomic DNA as the template. An Illumina HiSeq 2000 was the platform used for TCR repertoire sequencing. The study's own analysis went as follows. Repertoires were assessed using TRBV/TRBJ rearrangement plots, CDR3 size and DJ length profiles, and Simpson's diversity index. The most abundant DNA sequence in the deep sequencing data was defined as the immunodominant clone. CDR3 amino acid sequences were checked for sharing between subjects and were compared against published repertoires and the VDJdb database. Starting from the raw public reads, TCRdb applied fastp trimming at Q25, assembled clones with MiXCR and retained in-frame beta chains. Rows merge per CDR3 protein into single entries with the most common DNA and genes. TCRdb, not the original authors, processed these V and J calls. The sample includes under 350,000 distinct CDR3 sequences, with 45% to 65% observed a single time. The ten most abundant clones make up around 1.3% of the sample.

This clonotype has just a few counts. The target of this receptor is not known. Base quality data are lacking; no much larger clone is found one base away. Based on the germline V gene, the CDR1 and CDR2 sequences are SGHVS and FNYEAQ. The V end loses 4 bases and the J end loses 4 bases, and a stretch of 16 bases separates them. The CDR3 goes from the cysteine to the phenylalanine over 15 residues. CDR3 DNA is the only sequence kept; it has 45 bases, read in frame from the first base. Flow cytometry had shown CD8+CD57+ cell expansion in the patients selected for sequencing. Every patient had a diagnosis of severe acquired aplastic anemia based on International Study of Aplastic Anemia and Agranulocytosis and Camitta criteria. No therapy had been received by the patients at the time of blood sampling. In this study, sorted CD4+ and CD8+ T cells from the blood of healthy subjects and of severe aplastic anemia patients had their TCR repertoires deep-sequenced. Patients were enrolled under clinicaltrials.gov protocols 00001620, 01623167, 00001397, 00071045, 00081523 and 00961064 in the USA. Ficoll-Paque density gradient centrifugation was used to isolate peripheral blood mononuclear cells. CD4+ and CD8+ T cells were sorted by FACS or magnetic beads before DNA extraction.

Here the chain combines TRBV7-6 and TRBJ1-1; no D gene is confidently identified. The sample comprised sorted CD4+, CD8+, or CD8+CD57+ T cells (not recorded which) from PBMCs. The TCR comes from a human donor with aplastic anemia. The DNA sequence is TGTGCCAGCAGCTACTCCGTGGGAGGTGCCACTGAAGCTTTCTTT. It specifies CASSYSVGGATEAFF.